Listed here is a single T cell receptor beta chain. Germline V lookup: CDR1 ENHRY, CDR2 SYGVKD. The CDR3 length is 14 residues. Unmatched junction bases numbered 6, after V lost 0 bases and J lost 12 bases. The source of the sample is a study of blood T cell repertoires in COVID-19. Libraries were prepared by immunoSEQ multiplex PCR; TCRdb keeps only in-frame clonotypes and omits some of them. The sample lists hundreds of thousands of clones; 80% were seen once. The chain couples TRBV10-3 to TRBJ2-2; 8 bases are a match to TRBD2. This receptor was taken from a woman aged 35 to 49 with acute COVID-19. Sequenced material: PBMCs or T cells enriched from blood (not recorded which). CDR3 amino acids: CAISESQAGGQLFF. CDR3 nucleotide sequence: TGTGCCATCAGTGAGTCTCAGGCGGGGGGACAGCTGTTTTTT.